This TCR beta chain was sequenced during a study of blood T cell repertoires in COVID-19. Trimming at V came to 0 bases and at J to 4 bases, leaving 2 bases not matched to a gene. There are 15 residues in the CDR3. CDR1 is SGHRS and CDR2 is YFSETQ in the germline V gene. This clone was observed a few times. In the study's own analysis: Nucleated cell counts were estimated from reference gene primer amplification. Measured with immunoSEQ multiplex PCR; TCRdb has only the in-frame clones, and not every one. The V and J calls and clone size were taken over from that table, and D and trimming were inferred from the DNA. The sample yields roughly 200,000 clones, nearly 90% seen once. Those enrolled, adults aged roughly 18 to 95 years, came from 24 US areas.

The J gene is TRBJ2-3, the V gene TRBV5-1, with 10 bases that match TRBD1. The source is a woman in her thirties or forties with acute COVID-19. The specimen sequenced was PBMCs or T cells enriched from blood (not recorded which). The DNA for the CDR3 is TGCGCCAGCAGCTTGGACGGGACAGGGGCAGATACGCAGTATTTT. Its translation is CASSLDGTGADTQYF.